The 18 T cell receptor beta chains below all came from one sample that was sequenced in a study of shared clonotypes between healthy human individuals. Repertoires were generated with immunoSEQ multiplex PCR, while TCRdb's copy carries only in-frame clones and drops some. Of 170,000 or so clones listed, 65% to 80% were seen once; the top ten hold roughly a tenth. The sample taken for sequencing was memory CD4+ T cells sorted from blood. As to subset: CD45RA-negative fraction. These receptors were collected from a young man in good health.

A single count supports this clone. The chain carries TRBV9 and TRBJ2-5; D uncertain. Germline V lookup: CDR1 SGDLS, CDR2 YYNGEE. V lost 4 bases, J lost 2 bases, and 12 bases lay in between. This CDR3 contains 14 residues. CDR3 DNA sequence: TGTGCCAGCAGCCCCTCTGAGGCGCAAGAGACCCAGTACTTC. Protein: CASSPSEAQETQYF.

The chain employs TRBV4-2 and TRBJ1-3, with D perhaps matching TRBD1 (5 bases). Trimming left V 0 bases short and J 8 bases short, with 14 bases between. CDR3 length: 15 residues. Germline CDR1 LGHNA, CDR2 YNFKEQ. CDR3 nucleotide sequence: TGTGCCAGCAGCCAAGAGGGGACCTCCGGAGACACCATATATTTT. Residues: CASSQEGTSGDTIYF.

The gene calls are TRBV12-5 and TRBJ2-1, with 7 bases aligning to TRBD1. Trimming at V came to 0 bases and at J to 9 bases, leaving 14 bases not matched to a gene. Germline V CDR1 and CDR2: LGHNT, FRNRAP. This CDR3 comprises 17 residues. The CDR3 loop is CASGLVIQGQELGEQFF. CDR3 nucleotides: TGTGCTAGTGGTTTGGTAATTCAAGGACAGGAACTTGGTGAGCAGTTCTTC.

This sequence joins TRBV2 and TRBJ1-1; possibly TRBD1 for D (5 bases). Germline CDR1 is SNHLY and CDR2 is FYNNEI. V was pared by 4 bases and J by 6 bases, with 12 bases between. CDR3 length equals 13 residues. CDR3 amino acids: CASSGGRDAEAFF. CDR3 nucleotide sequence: TGTGCCAGCAGTGGGGGCAGGGATGCTGAAGCTTTCTTT.

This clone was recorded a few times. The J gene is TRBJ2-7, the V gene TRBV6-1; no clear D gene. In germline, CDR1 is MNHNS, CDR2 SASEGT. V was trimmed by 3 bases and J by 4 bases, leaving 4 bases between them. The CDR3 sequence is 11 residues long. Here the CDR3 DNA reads TGTGCCAGCAGTGACAGGTACGAGCAGTACTTC. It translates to CASSDRYEQYF.

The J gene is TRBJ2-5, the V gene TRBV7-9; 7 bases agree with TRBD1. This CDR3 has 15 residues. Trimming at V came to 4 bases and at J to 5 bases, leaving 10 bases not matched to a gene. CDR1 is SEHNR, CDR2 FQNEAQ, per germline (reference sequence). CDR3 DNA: TGTGCCAGCAGCTCCCAACAGGGGTTCGCGGAGACCCAGTACTTC. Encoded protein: CASSSQQGFAETQYF.

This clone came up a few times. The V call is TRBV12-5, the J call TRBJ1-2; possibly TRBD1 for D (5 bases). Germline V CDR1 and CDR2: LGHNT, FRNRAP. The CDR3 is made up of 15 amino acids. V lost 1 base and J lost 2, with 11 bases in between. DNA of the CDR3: TGTGCTAGTGGTTTGGGAGACAGAACCAACTATGGCTACACCTTC. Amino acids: CASGLGDRTNYGYTF.

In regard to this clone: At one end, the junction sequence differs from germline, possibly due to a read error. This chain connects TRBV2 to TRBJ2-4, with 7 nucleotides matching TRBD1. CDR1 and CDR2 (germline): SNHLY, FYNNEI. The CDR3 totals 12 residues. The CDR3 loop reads CASSENDRAGDF. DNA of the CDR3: TGTGCCAGCAGTGAGAACGACAGGGCAGGGGACTTC.

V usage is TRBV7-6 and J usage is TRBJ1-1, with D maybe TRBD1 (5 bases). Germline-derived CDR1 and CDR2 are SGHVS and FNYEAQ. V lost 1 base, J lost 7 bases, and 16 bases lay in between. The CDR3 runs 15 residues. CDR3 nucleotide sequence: TGTGCCAGCAGCTTAGTATCCCGGGACGTCATTGAAGCTTTCTTT. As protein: CASSLVSRDVIEAFF.

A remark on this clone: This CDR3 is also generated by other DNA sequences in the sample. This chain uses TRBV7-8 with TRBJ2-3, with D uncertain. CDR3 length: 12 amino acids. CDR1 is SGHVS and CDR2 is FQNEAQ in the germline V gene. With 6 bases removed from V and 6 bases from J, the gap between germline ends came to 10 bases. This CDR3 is CASSPGQDTQYF. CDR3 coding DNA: TGTGCCAGCAGTCCCGGCCAGGATACGCAGTATTTT.

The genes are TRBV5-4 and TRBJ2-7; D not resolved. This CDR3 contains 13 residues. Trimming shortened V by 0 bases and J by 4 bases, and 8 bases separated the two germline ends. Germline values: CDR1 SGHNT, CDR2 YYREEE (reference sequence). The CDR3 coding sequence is TGTGCCAGCAGCTTGGGAGCCCAATACGAGCAGTACTTC. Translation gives CASSLGAQYEQYF.

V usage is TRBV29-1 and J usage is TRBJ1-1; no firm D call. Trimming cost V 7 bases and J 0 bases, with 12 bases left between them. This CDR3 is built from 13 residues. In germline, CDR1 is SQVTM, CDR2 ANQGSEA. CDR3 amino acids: CSAAGLLNTEAFF. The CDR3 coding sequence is TGCAGCGCTGCTGGCCTTCTGAACACTGAAGCTTTCTTT.

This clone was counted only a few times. CDR3 region: CASSSYRGRGETQYF. In nucleotides, the CDR3 is TGTGCCAGCAGCAGCTACAGGGGTCGGGGGGAGACCCAGTACTTC. This rearrangement joins TRBV11-2 to TRBJ2-5, with D perhaps matching TRBD1 (7 bases). The CDR3 consists of 15 residues. Trimming took 5 bases from V and 5 from J, leaving 18 bases between them. The V gene's germline CDR1 is SGHAT and CDR2 FQNNGV.

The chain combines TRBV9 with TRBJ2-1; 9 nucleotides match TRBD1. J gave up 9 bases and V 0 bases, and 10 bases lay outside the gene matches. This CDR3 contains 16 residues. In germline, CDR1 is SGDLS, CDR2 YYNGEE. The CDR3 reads CASSVDGTGHIGEQFF. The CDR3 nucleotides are TGTGCCAGCAGCGTAGATGGGACAGGGCATATTGGTGAGCAGTTCTTC.

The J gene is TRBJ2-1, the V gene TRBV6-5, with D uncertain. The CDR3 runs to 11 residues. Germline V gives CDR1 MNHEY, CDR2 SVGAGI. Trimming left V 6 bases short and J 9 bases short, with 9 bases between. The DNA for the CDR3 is TGTGCCAGCAGGCGGAATGGTGAGCAGTTCTTC. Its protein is CASRRNGEQFF.

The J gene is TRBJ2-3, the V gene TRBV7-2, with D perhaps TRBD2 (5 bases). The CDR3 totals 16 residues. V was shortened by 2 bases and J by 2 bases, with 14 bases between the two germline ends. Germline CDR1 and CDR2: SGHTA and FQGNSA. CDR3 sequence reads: CASSLRLASPTDTQYF. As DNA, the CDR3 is TGTGCCAGCAGCTTAAGATTGGCTAGCCCCACAGATACGCAGTATTTT.

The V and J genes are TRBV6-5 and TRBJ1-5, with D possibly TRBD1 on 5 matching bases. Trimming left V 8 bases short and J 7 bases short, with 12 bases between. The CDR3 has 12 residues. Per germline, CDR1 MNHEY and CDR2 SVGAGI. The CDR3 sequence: CASGGNGQPQHF. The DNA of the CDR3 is TGTGCCAGCGGGGGTAACGGGCAGCCCCAGCATTTT.

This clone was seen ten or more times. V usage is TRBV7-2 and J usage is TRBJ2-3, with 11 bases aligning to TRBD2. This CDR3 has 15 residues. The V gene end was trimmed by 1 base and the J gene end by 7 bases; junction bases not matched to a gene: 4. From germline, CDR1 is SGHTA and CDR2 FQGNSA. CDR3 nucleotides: TGTGCCAGCAGCTTAGAACTAGCGGGAGCAAATACGCAGTATTTT. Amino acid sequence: CASSLELAGANTQYF.